A selection of T cell receptor beta chains follows, all from one sample in a study of blood T cell repertoires in COVID-19. Sequenced by immunoSEQ multiplex PCR; TCRdb stores in-frame clones only, minus some. The table has fewer than 400,000 clones, 65% to 85% seen once. Sequences were obtained from peripheral blood. The receptors stem from a young man with active or convalescent COVID-19. Both conserved end residues are part of each CDR3. Fields, in order: D gene, clone size, V gene, CDR3 length, J gene, CDR3 protein, CDR3 DNA. D genes are given only for firm matches. Clone size, where shown, is once, few, many, or a class for clones that have expanded.

d_call: .; clone_size: .; v_call: TRBV2; cdr3_length: 14; j_call: TRBJ1-1; cdr3_aa: CATTIDSLNTEAFF; cdr3_nt: TGTGCCACCACCATTGACAGCCTGAACACTGAAGCTTTCTTT
d_call: TRBD1; clone_size: .; v_call: TRBV9; cdr3_length: 14; j_call: TRBJ1-1; cdr3_aa: CASSTGQGATEAFF; cdr3_nt: TGTGCCAGCAGCACGGGACAGGGGGCCACTGAAGCTTTCTTT
d_call: .; clone_size: .; v_call: TRBV10-3; cdr3_length: 16; j_call: TRBJ2-1; cdr3_aa: CAITLDTFSSYNEQFF; cdr3_nt: TGTGCCATCACCCTCGACACTTTCAGCTCCTACAATGAGCAGTTCTTC
d_call: TRBD1; clone_size: .; v_call: TRBV10-3; cdr3_length: 18; j_call: TRBJ1-4; cdr3_aa: CAISEGTGGRGTNEKLFF; cdr3_nt: TGTGCCATCAGTGAAGGGACAGGAGGGAGAGGAACTAATGAAAAACTGTTTTTT
d_call: .; clone_size: .; v_call: TRBV15; cdr3_length: 15; j_call: TRBJ1-4; cdr3_aa: CATSVAGRANEKLFF; cdr3_nt: TGTGCCACCAGCGTGGCGGGACGGGCTAATGAAAAACTGTTTTTT
d_call: TRBD2; clone_size: .; v_call: TRBV14; cdr3_length: 14; j_call: TRBJ2-3; cdr3_aa: CASSQGLAGVTQYF; cdr3_nt: TGTGCCAGCAGCCAAGGACTAGCGGGTGTTACGCAGTATTTT
d_call: .; clone_size: .; v_call: TRBV5-1; cdr3_length: 14; j_call: TRBJ1-4; cdr3_aa: CASSATGHSEKLFF; cdr3_nt: TGCGCCAGCAGCGCAACGGGACATAGTGAAAAACTGTTTTTT
d_call: TRBD1; clone_size: .; v_call: TRBV3-1/TRBV3-2; cdr3_length: 13; j_call: TRBJ2-7; cdr3_aa: CASSDRGGYEQYF; cdr3_nt: TGTGCCAGCAGCGACAGGGGAGGCTACGAGCAGTACTTC
d_call: TRBD1; clone_size: .; v_call: TRBV28; cdr3_length: 14; j_call: TRBJ2-1; cdr3_aa: CASSTGTGRDEQFF; cdr3_nt: TGTGCCAGCAGTACCGGGACAGGGCGGGATGAGCAGTTCTTC
d_call: TRBD2; clone_size: once; v_call: TRBV4-3; cdr3_length: 19; j_call: TRBJ2-2; cdr3_aa: CASSRLAGEMGSGAGELFF; cdr3_nt: TGCGCCAGCAGCCGCTTAGCGGGAGAGATGGGGTCTGGAGCCGGGGAGCTGTTTTTT
d_call: .; clone_size: .; v_call: TRBV6-6; cdr3_length: 16; j_call: TRBJ1-5; cdr3_aa: CASKPGVELGYQPQHF; cdr3_nt: TGTGCCAGCAAGCCGGGGGTGGAACTAGGGTATCAGCCCCAGCATTTT
d_call: TRBD1; clone_size: .; v_call: TRBV5-1; cdr3_length: 14; j_call: TRBJ2-5; cdr3_aa: CASSPGTGTKTQYF; cdr3_nt: TGCGCCAGCAGCCCCGGGACAGGGACGAAGACCCAGTACTTC
d_call: .; clone_size: .; v_call: TRBV6-5; cdr3_length: 14; j_call: TRBJ1-4; cdr3_aa: CASKTWRINEKLFF; cdr3_nt: TGTGCCAGCAAGACGTGGCGGATTAATGAAAAACTGTTTTTT
d_call: .; clone_size: .; v_call: TRBV10-3; cdr3_length: 11; j_call: TRBJ1-2; cdr3_aa: CAISEGAGYTF; cdr3_nt: TGTGCCATCAGTGAAGGGGCGGGCTACACCTTC
d_call: TRBD1; clone_size: .; v_call: TRBV24-1; cdr3_length: 14; j_call: TRBJ1-2; cdr3_aa: CATSDWRTGNGYTF; cdr3_nt: TGTGCCACCAGTGATTGGAGGACAGGAAATGGCTACACCTTC
d_call: .; clone_size: .; v_call: TRBV7-9; cdr3_length: 13; j_call: TRBJ2-2; cdr3_aa: CASSFSEPGELFF; cdr3_nt: TGTGCCAGCAGCTTCAGCGAGCCCGGGGAGCTGTTTTTT
d_call: TRBD1; clone_size: .; v_call: TRBV29-1; cdr3_length: 14; j_call: TRBJ1-4; cdr3_aa: CSVAQGQGWEKLFF; cdr3_nt: TGCAGCGTTGCTCAAGGACAGGGATGGGAAAAACTGTTTTTT
d_call: .; clone_size: .; v_call: TRBV3-1/TRBV3-2; cdr3_length: 16; j_call: TRBJ1-4; cdr3_aa: CASSQDSTRGDEKLFF; cdr3_nt: TGTGCCAGCAGCCAAGACTCTACAAGGGGTGATGAAAAACTGTTTTTT
d_call: TRBD1; clone_size: few; v_call: TRBV7-2; cdr3_length: 15; j_call: TRBJ1-5; cdr3_aa: CASSPDRGDNQPQHF; cdr3_nt: TGTGCCAGCAGCCCAGACAGGGGGGACAATCAGCCCCAGCATTTT
d_call: TRBD2; clone_size: few; v_call: TRBV4-1; cdr3_length: 15; j_call: TRBJ2-7; cdr3_aa: CASSHRTSGRNEQYF; cdr3_nt: TGCGCCAGCAGCCACAGGACTAGCGGGAGGAACGAGCAGTACTTC
d_call: .; clone_size: once; v_call: TRBV6-1; cdr3_length: 13; j_call: TRBJ1-1; cdr3_aa: CASSEVGRTEAFF; cdr3_nt: TGTGCCAGCAGTGAAGTAGGGAGAACTGAAGCTTTCTTT
d_call: .; clone_size: .; v_call: TRBV21-1; cdr3_length: 19; j_call: TRBJ1-6; cdr3_aa: CASSKGGGRILNYNSPLHF; cdr3_nt: TGTGCCAGCAGCAAGGGAGGAGGGAGAATCCTGAACTATAATTCACCCCTCCACTTT
d_call: .; clone_size: .; v_call: TRBV24-1; cdr3_length: 13; j_call: TRBJ1-4; cdr3_aa: CATSDPPGGELFF; cdr3_nt: TGTGCCACCAGTGATCCCCCCGGAGGTGAACTGTTTTTT
d_call: TRBD2; clone_size: .; v_call: TRBV30; cdr3_length: 13; j_call: TRBJ2-5; cdr3_aa: CAWMAGVVETQYF; cdr3_nt: TGTGCCTGGATGGCGGGGGTTGTGGAGACCCAGTACTTC
d_call: TRBD2; clone_size: .; v_call: TRBV24-1; cdr3_length: 18; j_call: TRBJ2-1; cdr3_aa: CATSEGGRGLAGNNEQFF; cdr3_nt: TGTGCCACCAGTGAAGGGGGGAGAGGGCTAGCGGGTAACAATGAGCAGTTCTTC
d_call: .; clone_size: .; v_call: TRBV15; cdr3_length: 16; j_call: TRBJ2-3; cdr3_aa: CATSSSLGGLTDTQYF; cdr3_nt: TGTGCCACCAGCAGTTCGCTTGGGGGCCTCACAGATACGCAGTATTTT
d_call: TRBD1; clone_size: .; v_call: TRBV12-3/TRBV12-4; cdr3_length: 12; j_call: TRBJ1-6; cdr3_aa: CASSFPDRALHF; cdr3_nt: TGTGCCAGCAGTTTCCCGGACAGGGCCCTCCACTTT
d_call: TRBD1; clone_size: once; v_call: TRBV7-3; cdr3_length: 17; j_call: TRBJ1-2; cdr3_aa: CASSLMWGDRGNYGYTF; cdr3_nt: TGTGCCAGCAGCTTGATGTGGGGGGACAGGGGAAACTATGGCTACACCTTC
d_call: .; clone_size: .; v_call: TRBV7-2; cdr3_length: 15; j_call: TRBJ1-5; cdr3_aa: CASSLVTGSNQPQHF; cdr3_nt: TGTGCCAGCAGCTTAGTTACAGGCAGCAATCAGCCCCAGCATTTT
d_call: .; clone_size: .; v_call: TRBV11-2; cdr3_length: 18; j_call: TRBJ1-2; cdr3_aa: CASRQIRDSTLANYGYTF; cdr3_nt: TGTGCCAGCAGACAAATCCGGGACTCCACGTTAGCTAACTATGGCTACACCTTC
d_call: TRBD2; clone_size: .; v_call: TRBV5-1; cdr3_length: 15; j_call: TRBJ2-7; cdr3_aa: CASSLNSGDGYEQYF; cdr3_nt: TGCGCCAGCAGCTTGAACAGCGGGGATGGCTACGAGCAGTACTTC
d_call: .; clone_size: .; v_call: TRBV18; cdr3_length: 15; j_call: TRBJ1-4; cdr3_aa: CASSRSGGTNEKLFF; cdr3_nt: TGTGCCAGCTCCCGCTCGGGAGGCACTAATGAAAAACTGTTTTTT
d_call: TRBD1; clone_size: .; v_call: TRBV7-9; cdr3_length: 17; j_call: TRBJ2-7; cdr3_aa: CASSLDPGQVNSYEQYF; cdr3_nt: TGTGCCAGCAGCTTAGACCCGGGACAGGTGAACTCCTACGAGCAGTACTTC
d_call: .; clone_size: .; v_call: TRBV7-8; cdr3_length: 12; j_call: TRBJ1-5; cdr3_aa: CASSLQGQPQHF; cdr3_nt: TGTGCCAGCAGCTTACAGGGTCAGCCCCAGCATTTT
d_call: TRBD1; clone_size: once; v_call: TRBV30; cdr3_length: 12; j_call: TRBJ1-6; cdr3_aa: CAGDRENSPLHF; cdr3_nt: TGTGCCGGCGACAGGGAGAATTCACCCCTCCACTTT
d_call: .; clone_size: .; v_call: TRBV24-1; cdr3_length: 12; j_call: TRBJ1-2; cdr3_aa: CATSDTFGGYTF; cdr3_nt: TGTGCCACCAGTGATACCTTTGGCGGCTACACCTTC
d_call: .; clone_size: .; v_call: TRBV5-1; cdr3_length: 13; j_call: TRBJ2-7; cdr3_aa: CASSSQVGHEQYF; cdr3_nt: TGCGCCAGCAGCTCCCAAGTTGGCCACGAGCAGTACTTC
d_call: TRBD1; clone_size: few; v_call: TRBV5-5; cdr3_length: 12; j_call: TRBJ2-7; cdr3_aa: CASSLTGVEQYF; cdr3_nt: TGTGCCAGCAGCCTAACAGGGGTCGAGCAGTACTTC
d_call: TRBD1; clone_size: .; v_call: TRBV6-5; cdr3_length: 14; j_call: TRBJ1-6; cdr3_aa: CASSRPQGASPLHF; cdr3_nt: TGTGCCAGCAGCCGCCCGCAGGGGGCTTCACCCCTCCACTTT
d_call: .; clone_size: .; v_call: TRBV15; cdr3_length: 15; j_call: TRBJ2-7; cdr3_aa: CATSKSRDLGTEQYF; cdr3_nt: TGTGCCACCAGCAAATCGAGGGACTTGGGTACCGAGCAGTACTTC